This T cell receptor beta chain emerged from a study of shared clonotypes between healthy human individuals. Study information: The donors, two women and a few men, were aged 18 to 49. Findings and caveats of the study: Shared across several donors were around 5% of the naive CD4 clonotypes.

Concerning this clone itself: Its antigen is still unknown.

Terminally differentiated effector memory CD45RA+ cells were left out of the naive CD8 fraction, which was CD45RO-negative and positively selected for CCR7. The donor population consisted of healthy HIV-negative adults with no recent acute infections or vaccinations. Each subset's genomic DNA was split evenly across several immunoSEQ plates. Profiling relied on immunoSEQ multiplex PCR, and the TCRdb table lists in-frame clones only, not all of them. The data contain around 1.9 million clones, approximately 94% of them singletons. The CDR3 is 16 residues long. CDR1 and CDR2 from the germline V gene are LNHNV and YYDKDF (reference sequence). The V gene end was trimmed by 3 bases and the J gene end by 5 bases; junction bases not matched to a gene: 6.

The gene calls are TRBV15 and TRBJ2-1, with TRBD1 matching 11 bases. Sequencing was performed on naive CD8+ T cells from PBMCs. This receptor was obtained from a man between 18 and 35 years old in good health. Some clones in this sample may be carry-over from other donors' samples. The CDR3 loop is CATSSNRDRGDNEQFF. The CDR3 region has the DNA TGTGCCACCAGCAGTAACCGGGACAGGGGGGACAATGAGCAGTTCTTC.